Each of the 9 T cell receptor beta chains below was sequenced from the same sample in a study of blood T cell repertoires in COVID-19. Sequencing used immunoSEQ multiplex PCR; TCRdb keeps in-frame clones, though not all of them. Among hundreds of thousands of clones, approximately 82% were seen once, and the ten largest hold about 5%. The sequenced sample was PBMCs or T cells enriched from blood (not recorded which). The receptor set was obtained from a middle-aged man who had been exposed to COVID-19.

The V call is TRBV13, the J call TRBJ2-7, with a tentative D call TRBD2 (6 bases). The CDR3 spans 14 residues. CDR1 is PRHDT and CDR2 is FYEKMQ in the germline V gene (reference sequence). V lost 8 bases and J 6 bases, leaving 20 bases between the germline ends. The CDR3 nucleotides are TGTGCCAGCGGATCCCCGGGACTCGGCGTCGAGCAGTACTTC. This codes for CASGSPGLGVEQYF.

V gene TRBV15 combines with J gene TRBJ2-2, with unresolved D. Germline assignment: CDR1 LNHNV and CDR2 YYDKDF (reference sequence). CDR3 length: 14 amino acids. Trimming took 0 bases from V and 3 from J, leaving 5 bases between them. DNA of the CDR3: TGTGCCACCAGCAGAGATCAGTACACCGGGGAGCTGTTTTTT. Its protein is CATSRDQYTGELFF.

The V call is TRBV5-1, the J call TRBJ1-6; D remains ambiguous. The V end was cut by 4 bases, the J end by 7 bases, with 12 bases between. This CDR3 has 14 residues. CDR1 and CDR2 (germline): SGHRS, YFSETQ. The CDR3 coding sequence is TGCGCCAGCAGCCCTTGGGAGGGAAATTCACCCCTCCACTTT. It is translated as CASSPWEGNSPLHF.

The V call is TRBV20-1, the J call TRBJ2-5, with D unresolved. Germline V CDR1 and CDR2: DFQATT, SNEGSKA (reference sequence). V lost 7 bases and J lost 7, with 13 bases in between. The CDR3 length is 11 residues. The DNA for the CDR3 is TGCAGTGGGGTTTCAGCAGGGACCCAGTACTTC. This codes for CSGVSAGTQYF.

This clone was found many times. This sample includes further DNA sequences coding for the same CDR3. The chain uses TRBV7-3 and TRBJ2-7; 9 bases map to TRBD1. The junction had 0 bases not matched to a gene; V was cut back by 3 bases and J by 3 bases. CDR1 and CDR2 from the germline V gene are SGHTA and FQGTGA. CDR3 length: 13 residues. DNA of the CDR3: TGTGCCAGCAGCTTGACAGGGGGCTACGAGCAGTACTTC. It codes for CASSLTGGYEQYF.

This chain joins TRBV11-2 and TRBJ1-2; D call uncertain. V gave up 1 base and J gave up 0 bases, with 6 bases separating them. The CDR3 covers 14 residues. Germline lookup yields CDR1 SGHAT and CDR2 FQNNGV. The chain's CDR3 is CASSLVRSNYGYTF. CDR3 coding DNA: TGTGCCAGCAGCTTAGTTAGATCTAACTATGGCTACACCTTC.

This CDR3 reads CAWSVGLAGAAQYF. CDR3 nucleotides: TGTGCCTGGAGTGTTGGACTAGCGGGGGCGGCGCAGTATTTT. The chain combines TRBV30 with TRBJ2-3; 13 positions match TRBD2. V dropped 0 bases and J dropped 10; count of bases not matched to a gene: 4. The CDR3 is 14 amino acids. The germline gives CDR1 GTSNPN, CDR2 SVGIG (reference sequence).

This clone came up a few times. The rearrangement joins TRBV20-1 to TRBJ1-5; no clear D. Germline V gene sequence: CDR1 DFQATT, CDR2 SNEGSKA (reference sequence). The CDR3 sequence is 15 residues long. V was trimmed by 3 bases and J by 5 bases, leaving 17 bases between them. This CDR3 reads CSASSLPELYQPQHF. The CDR3 region has the DNA TGCAGTGCTAGTAGCCTGCCCGAGCTCTATCAGCCCCAGCATTTT.

The chain carries TRBV7-9 and TRBJ2-7; 7 bases are shared with TRBD1. Germline V gene data show CDR1 as SEHNR and CDR2 as FQNEAQ (reference sequence). The CDR3 length is 13 residues. J gave up 4 bases and V 5 bases, and 5 bases lay outside the gene matches. CDR3 in DNA: TGTGCCAGCAGCCGAGACAGGGAATACGAGCAGTACTTC. Its translation is CASSRDREYEQYF. Full variable domain (missing parts from reference TRBV7-9 and TRBJ2-7): DTGVSQNPRHKITKRGQNVTFRCDPISEHNRLYWYRQTLGQGPEFLTYFQNEAQLEKSRLLSDRFSAERPKGSFSTLEIQRTEQGDSAMYLCASSRDREYEQYFGPGTRLTVT.